The rows below give T cell receptor beta chains drawn from one sample of a study of cytomegalovirus exposure and HLA in healthy donors. Profiling relied on immunoSEQ multiplex PCR, and the TCRdb table lists in-frame clones only, not all of them. The sample carries 170,000 or so clones, around 84% recorded once. The sequenced sample consisted of PBMCs. All receptors derive from a man between 18 and 29 years old in good health and CMV-seronegative. Both conserved end residues are part of each CDR3. D genes are given only for firm matches. A clone size is listed for some rows: how often the clone was seen (once, few, many), or a class if it is expanded.

j_call	clone_size	v_call	d_call	cdr3_aa	cdr3_nt
TRBJ2-7	.	TRBV4-3	.	CASSQARGAEVEQYF	TGCGCCAGCAGCCAAGCCAGGGGCGCGGAAGTCGAGCAGTACTTC
TRBJ1-1	.	TRBV7-9	TRBD1	CASSPGQGATEAFF	TGTGCCAGCAGCCCCGGACAGGGGGCGACTGAAGCTTTCTTT
TRBJ2-2	.	TRBV7-9	TRBD1	CASSSWQGDHGELFF	TGTGCCAGCAGCTCGTGGCAGGGGGACCACGGGGAGCTGTTTTTT
TRBJ2-5	.	TRBV19	.	CASSIMGALKETQYF	TGTGCCAGTAGTATAATGGGAGCTTTGAAAGAGACCCAGTACTTC
TRBJ2-4	.	TRBV7-9	TRBD2	CASSPSGVGLRDIQYF	TGTGCCAGCAGCCCGAGCGGGGTGGGACTGCGTGACATTCAGTACTTC
TRBJ2-7	.	TRBV27	TRBD1	CASSNRGPEQYF	TGTGCCAGCTCCAATAGGGGGCCCGAGCAGTACTTC
TRBJ1-6	.	TRBV5-1	TRBD1	CASSLGQGTSPLHF	TGCGCCAGCAGCCTAGGACAGGGAACTTCACCCCTCCACTTT
TRBJ2-1	.	TRBV29-1	TRBD2	CSGRLAGAYEQFF	TGCAGCGGGAGACTAGCGGGAGCGTATGAGCAGTTCTTC
TRBJ1-5	.	TRBV5-3	.	CARSPENTRTNVNQPQHF	TGTGCCAGAAGCCCGGAAAACACGCGGACAAATGTCAATCAGCCCCAGCATTTT
TRBJ2-5	.	TRBV6-6	TRBD2	CASSYGGGAATQYF	TGTGCCAGCAGTTACGGCGGGGGGGCCGCGACCCAGTACTTC
TRBJ2-3	.	TRBV27	TRBD2	CASGKERDFTDTQYF	TGTGCCAGCGGGAAAGAGCGGGACTTCACAGATACGCAGTATTTT
TRBJ2-7	.	TRBV30	.	CAWMRVYEQYF	TGTGCCTGGATGAGGGTCTACGAGCAGTACTTC
TRBJ1-1	.	TRBV6-5	.	CASSQQGNTEAFF	TGTGCCAGCAGTCAACAGGGAAACACTGAAGCTTTCTTT
TRBJ2-1	.	TRBV5-4	TRBD2	CASSFGGFLAGGPHNEQFF	TGTGCCAGCAGCTTCGGAGGGTTTCTAGCGGGTGGGCCACACAATGAGCAGTTCTTC
TRBJ1-1	.	TRBV28	.	CASSPRDRLNTEAFF	TGTGCCAGCAGTCCAAGAGACAGACTGAACACTGAAGCTTTCTTT
TRBJ2-7	.	TRBV6-1	.	CASRLTLGGYEQYF	TGTGCCAGCAGACTAACTCTTGGGGGGTACGAGCAGTACTTC
TRBJ1-2	.	TRBV7-2	TRBD1	CASRQGGAGAGGGYTF	TGTGCCAGCAGACAGGGGGGTGCTGGAGCGGGGGGTGGCTACACCTTC
TRBJ2-2	.	TRBV9	.	CASEGGGMAGELFF	TGTGCCTCCGAAGGAGGAGGGATGGCCGGGGAGCTGTTTTTT
TRBJ1-2	.	TRBV6-5	TRBD1	CASSTGDGYTF	TGTGCCAGCAGTACAGGGGACGGCTACACCTTC
TRBJ1-6	.	TRBV6-5	.	CASAPPVSYNSPLHF	TGTGCCAGCGCTCCTCCAGTATCCTATAATTCACCCCTCCACTTT
TRBJ1-6	.	TRBV7-2	TRBD1	CASSLVGGRGDSPLHF	TGTGCCAGCAGCTTAGTTGGTGGCAGGGGGGATTCACCCCTCCACTTT
TRBJ1-2	.	TRBV5-1	.	CASGGGRGYGYTF	TGCGCCAGCGGAGGCGGCCGAGGATATGGCTACACCTTC
TRBJ2-7	.	TRBV30	.	CAWGGARAYEQYF	TGTGCCTGGGGGGGGGCGAGGGCCTACGAGCAGTACTTC
TRBJ2-7	once	TRBV28	TRBD2	CASSSGGGLARPYEQYF	TGTGCCAGCAGCTCCGGAGGGGGACTAGCGAGACCCTACGAGCAGTACTTC
TRBJ2-1	.	TRBV10-3	.	CAIRMNREWGEQFF	TGTGCCATCAGGATGAACAGGGAGTGGGGTGAGCAGTTCTTC
TRBJ1-2	.	TRBV14	.	CASSLLDGNYGYTF	TGTGCCAGCAGCCTGTTAGACGGGAACTATGGCTACACCTTC
TRBJ1-2	.	TRBV7-6	.	CASSVGQAGRYTF	TGTGCCAGCAGTGTTGGACAAGCGGGGCGCTACACCTTC
TRBJ1-2	.	TRBV19	.	CASTPGVNYGYTF	TGTGCCAGTACTCCAGGGGTGAACTATGGCTACACCTTC
TRBJ2-1	.	TRBV15	.	CATSRDQGYNEQFF	TGTGCCACCAGCAGAGATCAGGGCTACAATGAGCAGTTCTTC
TRBJ2-7	.	TRBV27	TRBD2	CASRRRVSGRVSEQYF	TGTGCCAGCAGGCGCCGAGTAAGCGGGAGAGTTTCCGAGCAGTACTTC
TRBJ1-2	.	TRBV5-6	.	CAASPGIYGYTF	TGTGCCGCTTCGCCAGGGATCTATGGCTACACCTTC
TRBJ2-7	few	TRBV4-1	TRBD2	CASSQAPGLAVYEQYF	TGCGCCAGCAGCCAAGCCCCGGGACTAGCGGTCTACGAGCAGTACTTC
TRBJ2-4	.	TRBV7-9	TRBD1	CASSPERTGAKNIQYF	TGTGCCAGCAGCCCTGAGCGGACAGGGGCCAAAAACATTCAGTACTTC
TRBJ2-3	.	TRBV5-1	.	CASGRGGPADTQYF	TGCGCCAGCGGAAGGGGAGGCCCCGCAGATACGCAGTATTTT
TRBJ2-4	.	TRBV28	TRBD1	CASSLTTGSKNIQYF	TGTGCCAGCAGTCTTACGACAGGGTCCAAAAACATTCAGTACTTC
TRBJ1-5	.	TRBV19	.	CATNPRTDGNQPQHF	TGTGCCACCAACCCCCGGACAGACGGCAATCAGCCCCAGCATTTT
TRBJ2-1	many	TRBV4-1	.	CASSQGIPIHTHNEQFF	TGCGCCAGCAGCCAAGGCATACCGATCCACACACACAATGAGCAGTTCTTC
TRBJ2-5	.	TRBV6-5	.	CASSYSQPQETQYF	TGTGCCAGCAGTTACTCACAGCCCCAAGAGACCCAGTACTTC
TRBJ2-3	.	TRBV5-6	.	CASTDFQMFTDTQYF	TGTGCCAGCACTGACTTCCAGATGTTCACAGATACGCAGTATTTT
TRBJ2-3	.	TRBV5-6	.	CASSLVFGLEADTDTQYF	TGTGCCAGCAGCTTGGTTTTTGGCCTTGAGGCCGACACAGATACGCAGTATTTT
TRBJ2-1	.	TRBV15	TRBD2	CATSRGLAGHEQFF	TGTGCCACCAGCAGAGGACTAGCAGGACATGAGCAGTTCTTC
TRBJ2-2	few	TRBV4-2	.	CASSQDRGGSGELFF	TGTGCCAGCAGCCAAGATCGTGGGGGCTCCGGGGAGCTGTTTTTT
TRBJ2-5	.	TRBV7-3	.	CASSPRAGETQYF	TGTGCCAGCAGCCCCAGGGCCGGGGAGACCCAGTACTTC
TRBJ1-1	.	TRBV2	.	CASSARGGKTEAFF	TGTGCCAGCAGTGCCCGGGGAGGGAAGACTGAAGCTTTCTTT
TRBJ1-2	.	TRBV4-2	TRBD1	CASSRGQAHNYGYTF	TGTGCCAGCAGCCGAGGACAGGCACATAACTATGGCTACACCTTC
TRBJ2-5	.	TRBV28	.	CASMGSIGKTQYF	TGTGCCAGCATGGGCTCAATCGGAAAGACCCAGTACTTC
TRBJ2-1	.	TRBV13	TRBD1	CASSLGGQGINEQFF	TGTGCCAGCAGCTTAGGAGGACAGGGGATTAATGAGCAGTTCTTC
TRBJ2-7	few	TRBV6-1	.	CASTLVGSYEQYF	TGTGCCAGCACCTTGGTCGGCTCCTACGAGCAGTACTTC
TRBJ2-1	.	TRBV11-3	TRBD1	CASSTGGLHNEQFF	TGTGCCAGCAGTACAGGGGGCTTACACAATGAGCAGTTCTTC
TRBJ1-6	.	TRBV28	.	CASSFRNSPLHF	TGTGCCAGCAGTTTTCGGAATTCACCCCTCCACTTT
TRBJ1-1	.	TRBV6-6	TRBD1	CASSPPTGEAFF	TGTGCCAGCAGTCCTCCGACAGGGGAAGCTTTCTTT
TRBJ2-1	.	TRBV5-6	TRBD1	CASSYRDRVYEQFF	TGTGCCAGCAGCTACCGGGACAGGGTCTATGAGCAGTTCTTC
TRBJ2-1	.	TRBV4-1	TRBD2	CASSPPGLDAYNEQFF	TGCGCCAGCAGCCCGCCGGGACTAGACGCCTACAATGAGCAGTTCTTC
TRBJ2-2	.	TRBV6-5	.	CASSYFPLVGQELFF	TGTGCCAGCAGTTACTTCCCCTTGGTTGGACAGGAGCTGTTTTTT
TRBJ1-5	.	TRBV18	.	CASSPLQGGNQPQHF	TGTGCCAGCTCACCACTTCAGGGTGGCAATCAGCCCCAGCATTTT
TRBJ2-2	.	TRBV19	TRBD1	CASSRQGIGELFF	TGTGCCAGTAGTAGACAGGGGATCGGGGAGCTGTTTTTT
TRBJ1-4	once	TRBV7-9	TRBD1	CASSGRGTGDEKLFF	TGTGCCAGCAGCGGTCGTGGGACAGGGGATGAAAAACTGTTTTTT
TRBJ2-5	.	TRBV19	.	CASSMRNQETQYF	TGTGCCAGTAGTATGAGAAACCAAGAGACCCAGTACTTC
TRBJ2-6	.	TRBV4-1	.	CASSQGIGVTGANVLTF	TGCGCCAGCAGCCAAGGGATCGGGGTGACTGGGGCCAACGTCCTGACTTTC
TRBJ2-3	.	TRBV18	TRBD1	CASSPQGARTDTQYF	TGTGCCAGCTCTCCACAGGGGGCCCGCACAGATACGCAGTATTTT